The clone carrying this T cell receptor (beta chain) was observed a handful of times. Its antigen is unknown. These data are taken from a study of CD8+ T cells in alopecia areata. Whole-study results and caveats: Resident alphabeta T cells of normal skin are also sequenced in scalp samples. Especially in alopecia totalis/universalis, lesional scalp showed greater clonality than normal scalp did. Mice gave a clearer picture of TCR sharing than patients did, possibly for HLA-related reasons.

Germline loops: CDR1 SQVTM, CDR2 ANQGSEA. The CDR3 consists of 11 residues. V lost 6 bases to trimming and J lost 10 bases, with 16 bases between them. As the sequencing template, cDNA was produced by extracting RNA and reverse transcribing it. Only in-frame clones appear in the TCRdb table, and some are missing; sequencing was by immunoSEQ multiplex PCR. The sample lists 140,000 to 150,000 clones, 62% seen once, with around 34% in the top ten. The chain is built from TRBV29-1 and TRBJ2-7; D could derive from TRBD1 or TRBD2 (6 bases each). Input material: CD8+ T cells sorted from blood. This TCR was recovered from a human donor in good health. In nucleotides, the CDR3 is TGCAGCGTGACCCGGGGGCAGGACCAGTACTTC. This encodes CSVTRGQDQYF.